One sample yielded the 7 T cell receptor beta chains listed below, sequenced in a study of T-cell reconstitution after alpha-beta-depleted transplantation in children. Researchers prepared the TCRbeta library using unique molecular identifiers, the study reports. Using its own MiXCR run on the PCR reads, TCRdb lists one record per CDR3 protein. The repertoire includes about 980,000 distinct CDR3 sequences, about 30% of them detected once, and about 28% sits in the top ten. The sequencing here drew on PBMCs, mostly from graft donor cells, taken 360 days after TCRalphabeta/CD19-depleted stem cell transplant. Receptors originate from a boy under two years old who had a stem cell transplant for SCID, so the T cells may come from the graft donor.

This clonotype was seen more than once but under ten times. This sequence joins TRBV20-1 and TRBJ2-5; TRBD2 agrees at 13 bases. Trimming at V came to 1 base and at J to 1 base, leaving 6 bases not matched to a gene. This CDR3 is built from 17 residues. The germline V gene encodes CDR1 DFQATT and CDR2 SNEGSKA (reference sequence). The CDR3 is CSARVRTSGGAQETQYF. The CDR3 region has the DNA TGCAGTGCTAGAGTTAGGACTAGCGGGGGAGCCCAAGAGACCCAGTACTTC.

This clonotype came up a few times. J is TRBJ1-5 and V is TRBV2; D is uncertain. CDR3 size: 15 residues. CDR1 is SNHLY and CDR2 is FYNNEI in the germline V gene. V lost 8 bases to trimming and J lost 0 bases, with 14 bases between them. As DNA, the CDR3 is TGTGCCAGCCGGGAGGCGCTATATAGCAATCAGCCCCAGCATTTT. Protein: CASREALYSNQPQHF.

The chain combines TRBV7-8 with TRBJ2-1; D gene ambiguous. V lost 5 bases to trimming and J lost 2 bases, with 13 bases between them. The CDR3 has 15 amino acids. Per the germline V gene, CDR1 is SGHVS and CDR2 is FQNEAQ. CDR3 sequence: CASSVQINPYNEQFF. The CDR3 nucleotides read TGTGCCAGCAGCGTGCAAATAAACCCCTACAATGAGCAGTTCTTC.

This clonotype came up a few times. The chain employs TRBV5-1 and TRBJ2-1; TRBD2 agrees at 15 bases. Germline trimming cut 4 bases from V and 9 bases from J; bases unmatched to any gene: 8. CDR3 size: 16 residues. Germline-derived CDR1 and CDR2 are SGHRS and YFSETQ. This chain's CDR3 is CASSPGLAGGRGEQFF. The CDR3, as DNA: TGCGCCAGCAGCCCGGGACTAGCGGGGGGCCGAGGTGAGCAGTTCTTC. The variable domain in full, with the rest retrieved from reference TRBV5-1 and TRBJ2-1, is KAGVTQTPRYLIKTRGQQVTLSCSPISGHRSVSWYQQTPGQGLQFLFEYFSETQRNKGNFPGRFSGRQFSNSRSEMNVSTLELGDSALYLCASSPGLAGGRGEQFFGPGTRLTVL.

This rearrangement joins TRBV25-1 to TRBJ1-3; D call uncertain. The CDR3 spans 14 residues. In germline, CDR1 is MGHDK, CDR2 SYGVNS. V was clipped by 3 bases and J by 2 bases, with 8 bases between them. CDR3 protein: CASSDPPTGNTIYF. The CDR3 DNA follows: TGTGCCAGCAGTGACCCTCCTACTGGAAACACCATATATTTT.

This clonotype was counted a few times. The chain links TRBV5-6 to TRBJ1-2, with a tentative D call TRBD1 (5 bases). The CDR3 covers 14 residues. Per germline, CDR1 SGHDT and CDR2 YYEEEE. Trimming left V 0 bases short and J 2 bases short, with 8 bases between. The chain's CDR3 is CASSLVQVNYGYTF. CDR3 coding DNA: TGTGCCAGCAGCTTGGTACAGGTCAACTATGGCTACACCTTC.

This clonotype has only a few counts. The chain combines TRBV20-1 with TRBJ2-7; perhaps TRBD1 as D (6 bases). Germline V gene data show CDR1 as DFQATT and CDR2 as SNEGSKA (reference sequence). V dropped 0 bases and J dropped 2 bases, with 14 bases sitting between them. This CDR3 spans 15 amino acids. The CDR3 nucleotides are TGCAGTGCTAGAGAGGTCTGGCAGGGGCCCTACGAGCAGTACTTC. Its translation: CSAREVWQGPYEQYF.